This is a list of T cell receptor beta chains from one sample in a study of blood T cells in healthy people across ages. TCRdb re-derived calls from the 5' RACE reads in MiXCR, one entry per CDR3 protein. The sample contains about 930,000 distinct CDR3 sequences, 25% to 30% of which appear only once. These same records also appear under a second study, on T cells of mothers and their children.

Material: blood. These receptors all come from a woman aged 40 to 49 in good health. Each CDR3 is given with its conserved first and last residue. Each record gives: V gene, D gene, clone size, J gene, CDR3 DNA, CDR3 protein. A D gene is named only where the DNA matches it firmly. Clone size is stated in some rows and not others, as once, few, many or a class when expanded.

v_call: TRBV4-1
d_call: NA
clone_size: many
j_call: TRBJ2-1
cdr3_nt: TGCGCCAGCAGACCCACCGGGACACTATACAATGAGCAGTTCTTC
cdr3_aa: CASRPTGTLYNEQFF

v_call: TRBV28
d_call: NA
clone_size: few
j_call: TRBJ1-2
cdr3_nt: TGTGCCAGCAGTTTGATTGAGGTCAATGGCTACACCTTC
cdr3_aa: CASSLIEVNGYTF

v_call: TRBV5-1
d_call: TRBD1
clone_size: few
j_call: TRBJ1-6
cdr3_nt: TGCGCCAGCAGCTTAGACCCTCCGGGACAGAATTCACCCCTCCACTTT
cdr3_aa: CASSLDPPGQNSPLHF

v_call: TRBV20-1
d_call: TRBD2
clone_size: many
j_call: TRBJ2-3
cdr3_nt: TGCAGTGCTAGGAAAATAGCGGGGGGGTCTCCACGGGCAGATACGCAGTATTTT
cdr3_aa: CSARKIAGGSPRADTQYF

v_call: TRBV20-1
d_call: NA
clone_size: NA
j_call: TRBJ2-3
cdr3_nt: TGCAGTGCTAGCGGGGAGGCCCGAGATACGCAGTATTTT
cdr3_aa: CSASGEARDTQYF

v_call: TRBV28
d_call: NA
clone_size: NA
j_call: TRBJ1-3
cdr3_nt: TGTGCCAGCAGTTTAGTGCAGACTGGAAACACCATATATTTT
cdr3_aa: CASSLVQTGNTIYF

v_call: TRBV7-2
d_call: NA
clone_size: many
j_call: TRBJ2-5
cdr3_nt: TGTGCCAGCAGCTTAGGATGGCGTGGGACCCAAGAGACCCAGTACTTC
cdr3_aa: CASSLGWRGTQETQYF

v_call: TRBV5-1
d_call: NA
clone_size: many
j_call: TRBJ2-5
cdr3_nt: TGCGCCAGCAGCTTGGACGGCCTGGAAGAGACCCAGTACTTC
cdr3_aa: CASSLDGLEETQYF

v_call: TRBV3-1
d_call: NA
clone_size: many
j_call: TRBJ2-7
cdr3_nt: TGTGCCAGCAGAGATAGGGACTCATTTACCTACGAGCAGTACTTC
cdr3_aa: CASRDRDSFTYEQYF

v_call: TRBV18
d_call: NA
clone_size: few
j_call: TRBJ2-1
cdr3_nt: TGTGCCAGCTCCCGAACAAGGGACGGTAGCTCCTACAATGAGCAGTTCTTC
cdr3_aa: CASSRTRDGSSYNEQFF

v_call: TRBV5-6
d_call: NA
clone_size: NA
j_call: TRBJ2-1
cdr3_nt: TGTGCCAGCAGCTTCGGGCAGGGGTTATACAATGAGCAGTTCTTC
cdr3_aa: CASSFGQGLYNEQFF

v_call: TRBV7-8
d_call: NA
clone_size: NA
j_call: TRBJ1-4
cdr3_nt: TGTGCCAGCAGCTTAGGGGCTCCCAATCGGGGACGGTCGTTGCGAGAAAAACTGTTTTTT
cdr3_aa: CASSLGAPNRGRSLREKLFF

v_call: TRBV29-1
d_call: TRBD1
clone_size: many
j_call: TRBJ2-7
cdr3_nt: TGCAGCGTTGGACAGGGTGGCGAGCAGTACTTC
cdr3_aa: CSVGQGGEQYF

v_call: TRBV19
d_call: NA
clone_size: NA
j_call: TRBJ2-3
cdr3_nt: TGTGCCAGTAGTATGGCACTAGTGGGGGGCGCAGATACGCAGGATTTT
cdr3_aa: CASSMALVGGADTQDF

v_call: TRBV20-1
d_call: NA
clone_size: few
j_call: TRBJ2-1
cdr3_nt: TGCAGTGCTAGCGGGAGCTTCAATGAGCAGTTCTTC
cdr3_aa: CSASGSFNEQFF